This T cell receptor beta chain was recovered during a study of blood T cell repertoires in COVID-19. Study context: The United States, Italy and Spain supplied acute and convalescent COVID-19 samples.

The study counted Cohort 3 donors as recovered given two negative PCRs, clearance, or symptom resolution. Assay: immunoSEQ multiplex PCR; the TCRdb copy retains only in-frame clones and omits some. Counted here are over 150,000 clones, about 90% occurring once; the ten biggest clones make up 7%. Trimming removed 1 base from V and 3 bases from J; junction bases left unmatched: 7. Germline values: CDR1 SGHDT, CDR2 YYEEEE. This CDR3 comprises 15 residues. The clonotype originates from a woman aged 45-60 years who had recovered from COVID-19. The rearrangement links TRBV5-6 to TRBJ2-7, with 7 nucleotides matching TRBD2. Specimen: PBMCs or T cells enriched from blood (not recorded which). CDR3 region: CASSLNGEGIYEQYF. CDR3 in DNA: TGTGCCAGCAGCTTGAACGGGGAGGGAATCTACGAGCAGTACTTC. Based on the CDR3 plus reference TRBV5-6 and TRBJ2-7, the full variable domain is DAGVTQSPTHLIKTRGQQVTLRCSPKSGHDTVSWYQQALGQGPQFIFQYYEEEERQRGNFPDRFSGHQFPNYSSELNVNALLLGDSALYLCASSLNGEGIYEQYFGPGTRLTVT.